This entry lists 16 T cell receptor beta chains sequenced from one sample in a study of sequential checkpoint blockade in melanoma. Produced via immunoSEQ multiplex PCR; TCRdb's table is partial and in-frame only. Of approximately 22,000 clones listed, roughly four fifths were seen once; the top ten hold around 10%. As for treatment: randomized to nivolumab then ipilimumab (arm A) or the reverse (arm B). The input for sequencing was CD8+ T cells sorted from blood (inferred from file names), taken from a patient given nivolumab and ipilimumab in sequence. These receptors all stem from a human donor with melanoma.

The chain uses TRBV6-5 and TRBJ1-4, with D uncertain. CDR1 is MNHEY and CDR2 is SVGAGI in the germline V gene. V lost 6 bases, J lost 5 bases, and 16 bases lay in between. This CDR3 has 15 amino acids. CDR3 sequence reads: CASREGSGPNEKLFF. The CDR3 DNA follows: TGTGCCAGCAGGGAGGGCTCCGGGCCCAATGAAAAACTGTTTTTT.

CDR3 sequence reads: CASSLLIANTGELFF. The CDR3 DNA sequence: TGTGCCAGCAGCTTACTTATCGCGAACACCGGGGAGCTGTTTTTT. The chain is built from TRBV7-9 and TRBJ2-2; D remains ambiguous. V shed 2 bases and J shed 0 bases, with 7 bases lying between them. CDR3 size: 15 residues. CDR1 is SEHNR, CDR2 FQNEAQ, per germline (reference sequence).

The rearrangement joins TRBV5-4 to TRBJ2-2; D ambiguous. The CDR3 totals 13 residues. Germline V gene lookup returns CDR1 SGHNT and CDR2 YYREEE (reference sequence). Trimming cost V 10 bases and J 1 base, with 11 bases left between them. CDR3 sequence reads: CALQRQNTGELFF. CDR3 DNA sequence: TGTGCCCTCCAGAGACAGAACACCGGGGAGCTGTTTTTT.

As DNA, the CDR3 is TGTGCCAGTAGTATTTACTCGTCTAACTATGGCTACACCTTC. Translated: CASSIYSSNYGYTF. J is TRBJ1-2 and V is TRBV19; D gene unclear. V dropped 3 bases and J dropped 0 bases, with 8 bases sitting between them. This CDR3 has 14 amino acids. Germline V lookup: CDR1 LNHDA, CDR2 SQIVND (reference sequence).

The gene calls are TRBV28 and TRBJ2-5, with D tentatively TRBD1 (5 bases). CDR1 is MDHEN, CDR2 SYDVKM, per germline. The CDR3 totals 16 residues. V gave up 6 bases and J gave up 5 bases, with 22 bases separating them. The DNA for the CDR3 is TGTGCCAGCAGCTCAATCCCGTCGACAGTCTCGGAGACCCAGTACTTC. It codes for CASSSIPSTVSETQYF. Supplemented by reference TRBV28 and TRBJ2-5, the full variable domain reads DVKVTQSSRYLVKRTGEKVFLECVQDMDHENMFWYRQDPGLGLRLIYFSYDVKMKEKGDIPEGYSVSREKKERFSLILESASTNQTSMYLCASSSIPSTVSETQYFGPGTRLLVL.

This chain connects TRBV12-5 to TRBJ2-5; D might be TRBD1 (6 bases). Trimming pared 5 bases from V and 4 bases from J, leaving 11 bases between. The germline V gene has CDR1 LGHNT and CDR2 FRNRAP. CDR3 length: 13 residues. CDR3 amino acids: CASGLTGPETQYF. The CDR3 nucleotides are TGTGCTAGTGGTCTTACAGGGCCAGAGACCCAGTACTTC.

V gene TRBV4-3 combines with J gene TRBJ2-6, with TRBD1 matching over 7 bases. This CDR3 has 16 amino acids. Unmatched junction bases numbered 2, after V lost 1 base and J lost 2 bases. Germline-derived CDR1 and CDR2 are LGHNA and YSLEER. The CDR3 region has the DNA TGCGCCAGCAGCCAAGGTAGGGGGCCTGGGGCCAACGTCCTGACTTTC. It codes for CASSQGRGPGANVLTF.

The chain couples TRBV4-3 to TRBJ2-1, with 13 positions matching TRBD2. Trimming took 2 bases from V and 10 from J; bases not matched to a gene: 5. Germline V CDR1 and CDR2: LGHNA, YSLEER. This CDR3 contains 15 residues. The CDR3 DNA reads as TGCGCCAGCAGCCAATGGACTAGCGGGAGTAACGAGCAGTTCTTC. Translation: CASSQWTSGSNEQFF.

V is TRBV4-3 and J is TRBJ2-7; 8 bases align to TRBD1. V lost 2 bases, J lost 7 bases, and 4 bases stayed unmatched. CDR3 length equals 13 residues. Germline V gene data show CDR1 as LGHNA and CDR2 as YSLEER. CDR3 in DNA: TGCGCCAGCAGCCAATTGACAGGGGAAGAGCAGTACTTC. This sequence encodes CASSQLTGEEQYF.

The chain uses TRBV7-2 and TRBJ1-5; D may be TRBD1 (6 bases). Per the germline V gene, CDR1 is SGHTA and CDR2 is FQGNSA. Between the trimmed V and J ends, which lost 5 bases and 5 bases, there was a span of 16 bases. The CDR3 spans 15 residues. The CDR3 sequence is CASSQEGGAYQPQHF. CDR3 sequence (DNA): TGTGCCAGCAGCCAAGAAGGGGGGGCTTATCAGCCCCAGCATTTT.

CDR3 protein: CASRNNSPKNYGYTF. The CDR3 coding sequence is TGTGCCAGCAGAAACAATAGCCCTAAAAACTATGGCTACACCTTC. The V gene is TRBV6-1, the J gene TRBJ1-2; no clear D gene. Trimming took off 6 bases at V and 2 bases at J, with 16 bases between the two ends. There are 15 residues in the CDR3. The germline gives CDR1 MNHNS, CDR2 SASEGT.

The chain joins TRBV2 to TRBJ2-5; 7 bases are a match to TRBD1. The germline CDR1 and CDR2 sequences are SNHLY and FYNNEI. There are 14 residues in the CDR3. Losses at the gene ends were 6 bases for V and 2 bases for J; bases not matched to a gene: 6. Here the CDR3 DNA reads TGTGCCAGCAGCCCCGACAGGGTTCAAGAGACCCAGTACTTC. It codes for CASSPDRVQETQYF.

The genes are TRBV4-1 and TRBJ2-5, with TRBD1 matching 7 bases. CDR1 is MGHRA, CDR2 YSYEKL, per germline. This CDR3 comprises 15 residues. The J segment lost 4 bases and the V segment lost 0 bases, leaving 5 bases of the junction unmatched. CDR3 in DNA: TGCGCCAGCAGCCAAGAAGACAGGGAAAGAGAGACCCAGTACTTC. Its protein product is CASSQEDRERETQYF.

The V gene is TRBV28, the J gene TRBJ1-3; D call uncertain. The germline V gene has CDR1 MDHEN and CDR2 SYDVKM. The CDR3 consists of 14 residues. V lost 4 bases, J lost 2 bases, and 9 bases lay in between. CDR3 sequence: CASSSRGTGNTIYF. In DNA, the CDR3 is TGTGCCAGCAGTTCGCGGGGTACTGGAAACACCATATATTTT.

This rearrangement joins TRBV7-2 to TRBJ1-6, with 7 bases lining up with TRBD1. V gave up 5 bases and J gave up 8 bases; unmatched junction bases: 3. CDR1 SGHTA and CDR2 FQGNSA come from the germline V gene. The CDR3 totals 13 residues. CDR3 nucleotides: TGTGCCAGCAGCAGGGACAGCTATTCACCCCTCCACTTT. Protein sequence: CASSRDSYSPLHF.

The count of this clone is one. The gene calls are TRBV5-5 and TRBJ2-7; 7 bases align to TRBD1. The length of the CDR3 is 14 residues. V shed 9 bases, J shed 4 bases, and the junction held 13 bases outside the gene matches. Looked up from germline, CDR1 is SGHKS and CDR2 is YYEKEE (reference sequence). The CDR3 here is CATKSGTDGYEQYF. CDR3 sequence (DNA): TGTGCCACCAAATCCGGGACAGACGGATACGAGCAGTACTTC.